This TCR beta chain was identified in a study of shared clonotypes between healthy human individuals. Germline V gene data show CDR1 as SGHRS and CDR2 as YFSETQ. V lost 3 bases to trimming and J lost 7 bases, with 22 bases between them. This CDR3 region has 17 residues. Regarding the study as a whole: In general, naive subsets displayed greater estimated richness than memory subsets did. Few donors restricted represented genetic and exposure-history diversity. The four-donor shared clonotypes exceeded non-shared clonotypes in generation probability, with non-shared ones scoring lower.

TCRdb's table, derived via immunoSEQ multiplex PCR, lists solely in-frame clones and lacks some. Here the sample spans 2 million to 2.5 million clones, around 92% being singletons. Note on this clone: Its antigen is undetermined.

The receptor's source is a man aged 18 to 29 in good health. Some clones in this sample may be carry-over from other donors' samples. V gene TRBV5-1 combines with J gene TRBJ2-2; D is perhaps TRBD1 or TRBD2 (5 bases each). Sample: naive CD4+ T cells from PBMCs. As to subset: CD45RA+ positively selected. Written as DNA, the CDR3 is TGCGCCAGCAGCTCGATAATTGGACAAGAGGGACGCGGGGAGCTGTTTTTT. The encoded protein is CASSSIIGQEGRGELFF.